These 9 T cell receptor beta chains were all obtained from the same sample, sequenced in a study of shared clonotypes between healthy human individuals. Assay used: immunoSEQ multiplex PCR; TCRdb lists only in-frame clones, some missing. The sample lists 1.5 million to 2.5 million clones, approximately 94% occurring once. Naivety among CD8 cells was defined by CD45RO negativity and positive CCR7 selection, thereby excluding terminally differentiated effector memory CD45RA+ cells. Material for sequencing was naive CD8+ T cells sorted from blood. These receptors were obtained from a man aged 18 to 35 in good health.

The V gene is TRBV7-9, the J gene TRBJ2-1, with 11 bases lining up with TRBD2. With 1 base clipped from V and 6 bases from J, the junction kept 8 bases outside the gene matches. The V gene's germline CDR1 is SEHNR and CDR2 FQNEAQ (reference sequence). CDR3 size: 17 residues. The CDR3 DNA sequence: TGTGCCAGCAGCTTAGGGACTAGCGGGTTAGGGATCAATGAGCAGTTCTTC. This translates into CASSLGTSGLGINEQFF.

This CDR3 reads CASSQDDGYEQYF. CDR3 in DNA: TGCGCCAGCAGCCAAGACGACGGCTACGAGCAGTACTTC. The chain combines TRBV4-3 with TRBJ2-7; D not resolved. The CDR3 loop spans 13 amino acids. Germline V CDR1 and CDR2: LGHNA, YSLEER. Trimming pared 0 bases from V and 3 bases from J, leaving 6 bases between.

This sequence joins TRBV4-1 and TRBJ1-1; D possibly corresponds to TRBD1 (5 bases). Deletions cut 2 bases from V and 1 base from J, with 11 bases between. CDR3 length: 15 amino acids. Germline V gives CDR1 MGHRA, CDR2 YSYEKL. The CDR3 DNA sequence: TGCGCCAGCAGCCAAACCCCGAGGGGGAACACTGAAGCTTTCTTT. It translates to CASSQTPRGNTEAFF.

The V and J genes are TRBV6-1 and TRBJ2-5; the D gene could be TRBD1 or TRBD2 (5 bases each). V was pared by 2 bases and J by 5 bases, with 15 bases between. The CDR3 loop spans 15 amino acids. Per the germline V gene, CDR1 is MNHNS and CDR2 is SASEGT. Written as DNA, the CDR3 is TGTGCCAGCAGTGAAAGTGCAGGGCGGGTCGAGACCCAGTACTTC. This codes for CASSESAGRVETQYF.

V gene TRBV7-9 combines with J gene TRBJ2-7; a possible D gene is TRBD2 (5 bases). The CDR3 has 13 residues. Trimming shortened V by 3 bases and J by 7 bases, and 13 bases separated the two germline ends. Germline V gene data show CDR1 as SEHNR and CDR2 as FQNEAQ (reference sequence). The chain's CDR3 is CASSLDSSGEQYF. Written as DNA, the CDR3 is TGTGCCAGCAGCTTGGACTCATCGGGGGAGCAGTACTTC.

The gene calls are TRBV4-1 and TRBJ2-1, with D tentatively TRBD2 (5 bases). V was clipped by 5 bases and J by 0 bases, with 8 bases between them. This CDR3 is built from 14 residues. Per germline, CDR1 MGHRA and CDR2 YSYEKL. The CDR3 bases are TGCGCCAGCAGCACACGGGACTCCTACAATGAGCAGTTCTTC. It encodes CASSTRDSYNEQFF.

The chain uses TRBV14 and TRBJ1-2; TRBD1 aligns across 8 bases. From germline, CDR1 is SGHDN and CDR2 FVKESK. The CDR3 totals 15 residues. V was clipped by 6 bases and J by 4 bases; unmatched bases: 10. CDR3 sequence (DNA): TGTGCCAGCAGTCCAACGACCCAGGGGGCCTATGGCTACACCTTC. Its protein is CASSPTTQGAYGYTF.

The chain recombines TRBV6-6 with TRBJ1-1; a possible D gene is TRBD1 (5 bases). This CDR3 is 16 amino acids long. V dropped 4 bases and J dropped 0 bases, with 15 bases sitting between them. The germline gives CDR1 MNHNY, CDR2 SVGAGI (reference sequence). The CDR3 nucleotides read TGTGCCAGCAGTTGGACTCTGGGGGGTCTGAACACTGAAGCTTTCTTT. It yields the protein CASSWTLGGLNTEAFF.

The CDR3 DNA reads TGTGCCAGCAGAGTTGCCGTAGAGGGGACCACCGAAGAGCAGTTCTTC. This sequence encodes CASRVAVEGTTEEQFF. The chain has TRBV27 and TRBJ2-1; D tentatively fits TRBD1 or TRBD2 (5 bases each). Deletions cut 6 bases from V and 10 bases from J, with 25 bases between. The CDR3 is 16 amino acids. Germline V lookup: CDR1 MNHEY, CDR2 SMNVEV (reference sequence).